This TCR beta chain derives from a study of blood T cell repertoires in COVID-19. At the level of the study: Acute-phase and convalescent COVID-19 samples originated in the United States, Italy and Spain. Sources were T cells, B-cell-depleted T cells, or PBMCs; the material itself was cDNA or gDNA.

Original processing notes: Researchers report that nucleated cell counts were estimated from reference gene primer amplification. Clones were read by immunoSEQ multiplex PCR, and TCRdb kept only the in-frame ones, dropping some. The V and J calls and clone size come from that table; D and trimming were worked out from the DNA. The sample lists some 250,000 clones; roughly 86% were seen once. V shed 3 bases and J shed 5 bases, with 11 bases lying between them. CDR1 is SEHNR, CDR2 FQNEAQ, per germline (reference sequence). This CDR3 is 13 amino acids long. This receptor was taken from a woman aged 25 to 39 who had recovered from COVID-19. The sequenced sample was peripheral blood. The J gene is TRBJ2-7, the V gene TRBV7-9, with D possibly being TRBD1 (6 bases). The CDR3 sequence is CASSFLQGNEQYF. The CDR3 DNA reads TGTGCCAGCAGCTTCCTACAGGGTAACGAGCAGTACTTC. Looking up the rest from reference TRBV7-9 and TRBJ2-7 gives the full variable domain: DTGVSQNPRHKITKRGQNVTFRCDPISEHNRLYWYRQTLGQGPEFLTYFQNEAQLEKSRLLSDRFSAERPKGSFSTLEIQRTEQGDSAMYLCASSFLQGNEQYFGPGTRLTVT.